This T cell receptor (beta chain) was observed in a study of shared clonotypes between healthy human individuals. Only Caucasian adults living in Nashville, Tennessee made up the donor group. As concerns this clone: Its antigen is as yet unknown.

Study-wide results and caveats: Represented diversity, genetic and exposure-history alike, was limited by few donors.

The CDR3 is 17 amino acids. The ends lost 0 bases at V and 5 bases at J; junction bases unmatched: 9. In germline, CDR1 is SGHNT, CDR2 YYREEE (reference sequence). Sequencing was at deep level. Original methodology: Junction-only sequences without quality scores came from ImmunoSEQ, so filtering differed. Repertoires were generated with immunoSEQ multiplex PCR, while TCRdb's copy carries only in-frame clones and drops some. The V and J calls and clone size come from that table; D and trimming were worked out from the DNA. The sample yields fewer than 1.8 million clones, roughly 98.5% seen once. The TCR sequence derives from a young man in good health. The sample consisted of naive CD4+ T cells sorted from blood. Subset in this sample: CD45RA+ positively selected. The V call is TRBV5-4, the J call TRBJ2-7, with 12 bases matching TRBD2. The CDR3 DNA reads as TGTGCCAGCAGCTTGGAACTAGCGGGAGGCCAGGTTCACGAGCAGTACTTC. Its translation is CASSLELAGGQVHEQYF. Based on the CDR3 plus reference TRBV5-4 and TRBJ2-7, the full variable domain is ETGVTQSPTHLIKTRGQQVTLRCSSQSGHNTVSWYQQALGQGPQFIFQYYREEENGRGNFPPRFSGLQFPNYSSELNVNALELDDSALYLCASSLELAGGQVHEQYFGPGTRLTVT.